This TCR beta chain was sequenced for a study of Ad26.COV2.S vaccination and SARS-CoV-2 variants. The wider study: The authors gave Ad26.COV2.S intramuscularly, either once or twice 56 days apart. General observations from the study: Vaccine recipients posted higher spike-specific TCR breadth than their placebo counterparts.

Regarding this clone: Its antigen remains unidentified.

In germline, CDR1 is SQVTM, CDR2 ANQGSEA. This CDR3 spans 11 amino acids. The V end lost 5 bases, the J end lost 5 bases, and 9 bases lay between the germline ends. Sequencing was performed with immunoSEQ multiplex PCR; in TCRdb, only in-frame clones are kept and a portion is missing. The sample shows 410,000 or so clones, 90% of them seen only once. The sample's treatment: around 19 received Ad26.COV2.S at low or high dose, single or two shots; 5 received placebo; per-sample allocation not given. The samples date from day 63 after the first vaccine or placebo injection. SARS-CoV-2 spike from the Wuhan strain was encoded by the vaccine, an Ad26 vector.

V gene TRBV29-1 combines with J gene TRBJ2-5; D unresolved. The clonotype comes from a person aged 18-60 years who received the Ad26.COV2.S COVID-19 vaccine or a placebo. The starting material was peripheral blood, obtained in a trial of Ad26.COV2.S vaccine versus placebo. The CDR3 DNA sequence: TGCAGCGTTCTGACCCCGGAGACCCAGTACTTC. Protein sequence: CSVLTPETQYF.